Below are 7 T cell receptor beta chains sequenced from a single sample in a study of CD8+ T cells in alopecia areata. RNA was isolated and reverse transcribed to cDNA, the sequencing template. This table comes from immunoSEQ multiplex PCR, and its TCRdb copy is limited to in-frame clones, with some not included. The repertoire holds about 200,000 clones, more than 45% seen once, with around 1.5% in the top ten. Treatment meaning: oral pan-JAK inhibitor, 5-10 mg twice daily. The sample consisted of CD4+ T cells sorted from blood, taken at week 4, from a patient treated with tofacitinib. The receptors come from a human donor with alopecia areata.

In this sample, this clone turned up a few times. The chain links TRBV18 to TRBJ1-3, with D perhaps matching TRBD1 (6 bases). The germline CDR1 and CDR2 sequences are KGHSH and LQKENI. Trimming cost V 0 bases and J 4 bases, with 10 bases left between them. CDR3 length: 15 residues. This CDR3 reads CASSPPGGLGNTIYF. CDR3 nucleotide sequence: TGTGCCAGCTCACCACCAGGGGGGCTCGGAAACACCATATATTTT.

The chain combines TRBV29-1 with TRBJ1-1; D remains ambiguous. With 2 bases removed from V and 6 bases from J, the gap between germline ends came to 13 bases. The CDR3 extends over 13 amino acids. The germline V gene has CDR1 SQVTM and CDR2 ANQGSEA. CDR3 nucleotides: TGCAGCGTTGAACCCCGGGGTTTGGCTGAAGCTTTCTTT. Amino acid sequence: CSVEPRGLAEAFF. The variable domain in full, completed from reference TRBV29-1 and TRBJ1-1, reads SAVISQKPSRDICQRGTSLTIQCQVDSQVTMMFWYRQQPGQSLTLIATANQGSEATYESGFVIDKFPISRPNLTFSTLTVSNMSPEDSSIYLCSVEPRGLAEAFFGQGTRLTVV.

This clone was detected a few times. DNA for the CDR3: TGTGCCAGCAGCCACGGACAGGGGTCGTACAATGAGCAGTTCTTC. It specifies CASSHGQGSYNEQFF. The chain has TRBV7-3 and TRBJ2-1; 9 positions agree with TRBD1. Trimming at V came to 5 bases and at J to 4 bases, leaving 6 bases not matched to a gene. In germline, CDR1 is SGHTA, CDR2 FQGTGA. The CDR3 extends over 15 amino acids.

On this clone itself: Its ends do not fully match the called genes, so a read error is possible. This chain links TRBV30 with TRBJ2-5; tentative D call: TRBD2 (6 bases). This CDR3 is built from 14 residues. Looked up from germline, CDR1 is GTSNPN and CDR2 is SVGIG (reference sequence). The CDR3 protein is CAWSSVMRRGSVDF. CDR3 DNA sequence: TGTGCCTGGAGTAGTGTAATGCGGCGGGGTTCCGTGGACTTC.

This clone has only a few counts. The chain uses TRBV29-1 and TRBJ1-1; TRBD1 is a possible D gene (5 bases). Per the germline V gene, CDR1 is SQVTM and CDR2 is ANQGSEA. This CDR3 has 10 amino acids. V lost 7 bases to trimming and J lost 5 bases, with 8 bases between them. The CDR3 loop is CSARGTEAFF. The CDR3 DNA reads as TGCAGCGCCCGGGGGACTGAAGCTTTCTTT.

This clone has more than one count but fewer than ten. CDR3 sequence: CASSPSGVDTQYF. DNA of the CDR3: TGTGCCAGCAGCCCCAGTGGTGTGGATACGCAGTATTTT. The rearrangement uses TRBV7-3 and TRBJ2-3; D unresolved. The CDR3 is made up of 13 amino acids. V shed 5 bases and J shed 6 bases, with 12 bases lying between them. Germline V lookup: CDR1 SGHTA, CDR2 FQGTGA.

This chain links TRBV4-1 with TRBJ2-3; TRBD2 matches at 7 bases. The length of the CDR3 is 15 residues. The junction had 8 bases not matched to a gene; V was cut back by 4 bases and J by 4 bases. The germline V gene encodes CDR1 MGHRA and CDR2 YSYEKL. CDR3 protein: CASSRLAGGADTQYF. The CDR3 region has the DNA TGCGCCAGCAGCCGACTAGCCGGAGGGGCAGATACGCAGTATTTT.